A selection of T cell receptor beta chains follows, all from one sample in a study of response to subunit inactivated influenza vaccine. TCRdb re-derived calls from the RT-PCR reads in MiXCR, one entry per CDR3 protein. In the table there are approximately 700,000 distinct CDR3 sequences, 14% of which are singletons. Sequences were derived from PBMCs from blood, sampled about 14 days before vaccination. Receptors were obtained from a man in his fifties or sixties who received an inactivated influenza vaccine. The CDR3 runs from the conserved cysteine through the conserved F or W. D genes are given only for firm matches. Expanded clones are given a class, and other clones once, few, many or no size at all.

j_gene | d_gene | abundance | v_gene | len | CDR3nt | CDR3aa
TRBJ1-4 | TRBD1 | few | TRBV6-2/TRBV6-3 | 15 | TGTGCCAGCACCTCACAGGGGGCAACTAATGAAAAACTGTTTTTT | CASTSQGATNEKLFF
TRBJ2-3 | TRBD2 | few | TRBV20-1 | 13 | TGCAGTGCTAGGTCGGGGGGGCCCAATACGCAGTATTTT | CSARSGGPNTQYF
TRBJ1-4 | . | . | TRBV20-1 | 14 | TGCAGTGCTAGAGACCCTGGTTTTAATGAAAAACTGTTTTTT | CSARDPGFNEKLFF
TRBJ2-4 | . | . | TRBV9 | 16 | TGTGCCAGCAGCGTTCTTGGTGGCGGCTCAAAGGACATTCAGTACTTC | CASSVLGGGSKDIQYF
TRBJ1-1 | TRBD1 | . | TRBV7-2 | 14 | TGTGCCAGCAGCGTACGACAGGGCAACACTGAAGCTTTCTTT | CASSVRQGNTEAFF
TRBJ2-7 | TRBD1 | few | TRBV28 | 15 | TGTGCCAGCACTGGTTGGGGGACAGGGACCTACGAGCAGTACTTC | CASTGWGTGTYEQYF
TRBJ1-2 | . | . | TRBV3-1 | 15 | TGTGCCAGCAGACCTTCCGGGAACCTGGGCTATGGCTACACCTTC | CASRPSGNLGYGYTF
TRBJ2-2 | . | . | TRBV15 | 12 | TGTGCCACCAGCAGAGTCCCCGGGGAGCTGTTTTTT | CATSRVPGELFF
TRBJ2-1 | . | . | TRBV7-9 | 15 | TGTGCCAGCAGCCCTCGGGCTGTTACCTACAATGAGCAGTTCTTC | CASSPRAVTYNEQFF
TRBJ2-1 | . | few | TRBV13 | 18 | TGTGCCAGCAGCTCGAAAACCCCGTCCGGGAGCTCTTACAATGAGCAGTTCTTC | CASSSKTPSGSSYNEQFF
TRBJ2-3 | TRBD1 | many | TRBV4-3 | 16 | TGCGCCAGCAGCCAGGCCGGGACAGGGGGCACAGATACGCAGTATTTT | CASSQAGTGGTDTQYF
TRBJ2-2 | . | few | TRBV4-3 | 13 | TGCGCCAGCAGCCAATCGTTGTACGGGGAGCTGTTTTTT | CASSQSLYGELFF
TRBJ1-1 | . | . | TRBV2 | 13 | TGTGCCAGCAGTGAAAGAGAGAACACTGAAGCTTTCTTT | CASSERENTEAFF
TRBJ2-7 | TRBD2 | . | TRBV20-1 | 13 | TGCAGTGCTAGCGGGGGGTCCTTCTACGAGCAGTACTTC | CSASGGSFYEQYF
TRBJ2-3 | TRBD2 | . | TRBV6-2/TRBV6-3 | 15 | TGTGCCAGCAGGCGTAGCGGGATTACCACAGATACGCAGTATTTT | CASRRSGITTDTQYF
TRBJ1-6 | . | . | TRBV12-3/TRBV12-4 | 16 | TGTGCCAGCAGTCCACGTGGGGGACTAATGAATTCACCCCTCCACTTT | CASSPRGGLMNSPLHF
TRBJ2-7 | . | many | TRBV20-1 | 12 | TGCAGTGTCCCAAGTTCAACCGGCGAGCAGTACTTC | CSVPSSTGEQYF
TRBJ2-3 | TRBD2 | few | TRBV5-1 | 16 | TGCGCCAGCAGCGCAGGACTAGCGGGAGAGCTAGATACGCAGTATTTT | CASSAGLAGELDTQYF
TRBJ1-6 | . | few | TRBV14 | 14 | TGTGCCAGCAGCCAAGATTGGGGGAATTCACCCCTCCACTTT | CASSQDWGNSPLHF
TRBJ1-2 | . | . | TRBV29-1 | 14 | TGCAGCGCCCTCCCGATTAGGGCCCTGGAGGGCTACACCTTC | CSALPIRALEGYTF
TRBJ2-7 | . | many | TRBV9 | 14 | TGTGCCAGCAGCCTCACGGGACTTTCCTACGAGCAGTACTTC | CASSLTGLSYEQYF
TRBJ1-5 | . | few | TRBV30 | 12 | TGTGCCTGGGGAACGGGGGCAAAGCCCCAGCATTTT | CAWGTGAKPQHF
TRBJ1-2 | . | many | TRBV5-1 | 14 | TGCGCCAGCAGCTTGGCCACCCTCTCTGGAGGCTACACCTTC | CASSLATLSGGYTF
TRBJ2-4 | . | . | TRBV7-2 | 17 | TGTGCCAGCAGCTTAGGAGGGGCAGGGATAGCCAAAAACATTCAGTACTTC | CASSLGGAGIAKNIQYF
TRBJ2-1 | . | many | TRBV29-1 | 15 | TGCAGCGTTAGGTTGACCATCAGATACGACAATGAGCAGTTCTTC | CSVRLTIRYDNEQFF
TRBJ2-3 | . | . | TRBV5-6 | 17 | TGTGCCAGCAGCCGAATCGAGGACGCCGAGATCACAGATACGCAGTATTTT | CASSRIEDAEITDTQYF
TRBJ1-1 | . | . | TRBV4-2 | 17 | TGTGCCAGCAGCCAAAGGCAGGGACGGATGAGGTTGACTGAAGCTTTCTTT | CASSQRQGRMRLTEAFF
TRBJ2-3 | . | . | TRBV6-2/TRBV6-3 | 14 | TGTGCCAGCATTCCGGCCCATAGACGAGATACGCAGTATTTT | CASIPAHRRDTQYF
TRBJ2-3 | . | many | TRBV30 | 13 | TGTGCCTGGACCGAGGAAACAGATAATACGCAGTATTTT | CAWTEETDNTQYF
TRBJ1-1 | . | . | TRBV19 | 11 | TGTGCCAGTAGGTGGGGCACTGAAGCTTTCTTT | CASRWGTEAFF
TRBJ2-3 | . | few | TRBV20-1 | 16 | TGCAGTGCTATTGTTCCAGGGAAATCTAGCACAGATACGCAGTATTTT | CSAIVPGKSSTDTQYF
TRBJ2-2 | . | . | TRBV10-3 | 16 | TGTGCCATCAGTCCAGGGGGGACATCGAACACCGGGGAGCTGTTTTTT | CAISPGGTSNTGELFF
TRBJ1-6 | . | . | TRBV4-3 | 14 | TGCGCCAGCAGCCAAGGAGGGCATTATTCACCCCTCCACTTT | CASSQGGHYSPLHF
TRBJ2-2 | . | many | TRBV20-1 | 13 | TGCAGTGCTAGAGACAGTAACACCGGGGAGCTGTTTTTT | CSARDSNTGELFF
TRBJ1-6 | TRBD1 | . | TRBV3-1 | 14 | TGTGCCAGCAGCCTGCGGGACAGCTATTCACCCCTCCACTTT | CASSLRDSYSPLHF
TRBJ1-6 | . | few | TRBV4-3 | 13 | TGCGCCAGCAGCCAAGTGTACGATTCACCCCTCCACTTT | CASSQVYDSPLHF
TRBJ1-1 | . | . | TRBV5-5 | 13 | TGTGCCAGCAGCTTGTCTGGGGAAACTGAAGCTTTCTTT | CASSLSGETEAFF
TRBJ2-7 | TRBD1 | . | TRBV6-4 | 16 | TGTGCCAGCAGTGACCCCAACGACAGGGACTCCTACGAGCAGTACTTC | CASSDPNDRDSYEQYF
TRBJ2-3 | . | few | TRBV6-5 | 14 | TGTGCCAGCAGTTACACTCAGGGGAGTTATACGCAGTATTTT | CASSYTQGSYTQYF
TRBJ2-5 | . | . | TRBV7-8 | 13 | TGTGCCAGCAGAAAGGGGGTTCTAGAGACCCAGTATTTC | CASRKGVLETQYF
TRBJ2-7 | TRBD1 | . | TRBV20-1 | 14 | TGCAGTGCTCTGGACAGGTGGAACTCCTACGAGCAGTACTTC | CSALDRWNSYEQYF